The sequence of this T cell receptor beta chain was determined in a study of T cell changes during pregnancy in multiple sclerosis. Germline V CDR1 and CDR2: GTSNPN, SVGIG (reference sequence). V lost 0 bases and J 5 bases, leaving 10 bases between the germline ends. CDR3 length: 13 amino acids. Produced via immunoSEQ multiplex PCR; TCRdb's table is partial and in-frame only. This repertoire shows approximately 43,000 clones, about nine tenths found once; its top ten account for roughly 10%. The chain is built from TRBV30 and TRBJ1-1; D is possibly TRBD1 (5 bases). The TCR was taken from a female donor with multiple sclerosis, enrolled in a pregnancy study. Source: CD8+ T cells from peripheral blood mononuclear cells, taken in the first trimester of pregnancy. Here the CDR3 reads CAWSVGGKTEAFF. The CDR3 nucleotides read TGTGCCTGGAGTGTGGGGGGGAAGACTGAAGCTTTCTTT.